Detailed here is one TCR beta chain. Sequenced by immunoSEQ multiplex PCR; TCRdb stores in-frame clones only, minus some. Of roughly 760,000 clones listed, approximately 74% are singletons. Germline CDR1 is LNHDA and CDR2 is SQIVND (reference sequence). The length of the CDR3 is 13 residues. V lost 6 bases to trimming and J lost 4 bases, with 12 bases between them. This record belongs to a study of shared clonotypes between healthy human individuals. The sequence derives from a woman aged 25 to 39 in good health. The sample consisted of memory CD4+ T cells sorted from blood. Sample subset: CD45RA-negative fraction. J is TRBJ1-1 and V is TRBV19, with D perhaps TRBD1 (6 bases). This chain's CDR3 is CASSPRGRTEAFF. CDR3 nucleotide sequence: TGTGCCAGTAGCCCCAGGGGTCGCACTGAAGCTTTCTTT.